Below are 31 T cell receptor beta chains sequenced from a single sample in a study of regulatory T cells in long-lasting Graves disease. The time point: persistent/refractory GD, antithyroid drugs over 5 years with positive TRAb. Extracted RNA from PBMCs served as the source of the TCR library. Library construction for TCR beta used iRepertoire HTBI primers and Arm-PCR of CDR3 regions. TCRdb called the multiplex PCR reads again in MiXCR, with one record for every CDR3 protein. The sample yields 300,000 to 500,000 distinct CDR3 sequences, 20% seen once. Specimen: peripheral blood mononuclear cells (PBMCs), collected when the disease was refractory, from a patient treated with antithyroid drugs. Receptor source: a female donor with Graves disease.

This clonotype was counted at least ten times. The CDR3 loop reads CASSDTWDAGDRDLVYEQYF. The CDR3 nucleotides read TGTGCCAGCAGTGATACTTGGGACGCGGGGGACCGGGATCTAGTCTACGAGCAGTACTTC. The chain employs TRBV25-1 and TRBJ2-7; TRBD2 matches 7 bases. Germline V gives CDR1 MGHDK, CDR2 SYGVNS. This CDR3 is built from 20 residues. V shed 3 bases and J 3 bases; nucleotides not matched to a gene: 23.

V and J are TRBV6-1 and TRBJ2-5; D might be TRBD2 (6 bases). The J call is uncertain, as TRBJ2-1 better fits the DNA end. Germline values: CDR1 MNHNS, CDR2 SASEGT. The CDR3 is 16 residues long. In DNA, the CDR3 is TGTGCCAGCAGTGAAAGCCCGGGACTGCCCTCAATTGAGCAGTTCTTC. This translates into CASSESPGLPSIEQFF.

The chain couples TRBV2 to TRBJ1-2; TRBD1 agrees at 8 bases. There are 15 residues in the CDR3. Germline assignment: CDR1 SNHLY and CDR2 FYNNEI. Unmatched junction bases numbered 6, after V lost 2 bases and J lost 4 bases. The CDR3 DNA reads TGTGCCAGCAGTGAACTGGGGACAGGCATCTATGGCTACACCTTC. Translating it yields CASSELGTGIYGYTF. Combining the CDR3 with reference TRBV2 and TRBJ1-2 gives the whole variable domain EPEVTQTPSHQVTQMGQEVILRCVPISNHLYFYWYRQILGQKVEFLVSFYNNEISEKSEIFDDQFSVERPDGSNFTLKIRSTKLEDSAMYFCASSELGTGIYGYTFGSGTRLTVV.

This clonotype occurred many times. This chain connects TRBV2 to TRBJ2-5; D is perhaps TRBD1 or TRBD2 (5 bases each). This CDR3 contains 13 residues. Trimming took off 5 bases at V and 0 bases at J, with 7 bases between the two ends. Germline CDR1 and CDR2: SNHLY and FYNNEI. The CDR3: CASSRGHQETQYF. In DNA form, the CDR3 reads TGTGCCAGCAGTCGGGGCCACCAAGAGACCCAGTACTTC.

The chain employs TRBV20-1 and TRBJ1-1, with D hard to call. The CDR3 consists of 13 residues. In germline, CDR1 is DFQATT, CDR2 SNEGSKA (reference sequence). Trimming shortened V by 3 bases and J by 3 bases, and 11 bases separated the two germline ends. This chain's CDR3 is CSASPTRDTEAFF. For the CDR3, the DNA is TGCAGTGCTAGTCCCACAAGGGACACTGAAGCTTTCTTT.

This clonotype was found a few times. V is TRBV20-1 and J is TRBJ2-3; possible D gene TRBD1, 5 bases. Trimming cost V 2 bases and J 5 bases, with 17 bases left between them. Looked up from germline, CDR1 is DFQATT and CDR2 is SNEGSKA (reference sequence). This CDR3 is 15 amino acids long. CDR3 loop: CSARKSGMRVDTQYF. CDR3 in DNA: TGCAGTGCTAGAAAGTCAGGGATGAGAGTAGATACGCAGTATTTT.

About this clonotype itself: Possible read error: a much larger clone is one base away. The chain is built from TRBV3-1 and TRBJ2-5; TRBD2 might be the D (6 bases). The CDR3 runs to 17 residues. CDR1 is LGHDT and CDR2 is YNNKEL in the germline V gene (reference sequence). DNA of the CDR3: TGTGCCAGCAGCCCAGGGACGGCCGGGACTGATCAAGGGACCCAGTACTTC. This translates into CASSPGTAGTDQGTQYF.

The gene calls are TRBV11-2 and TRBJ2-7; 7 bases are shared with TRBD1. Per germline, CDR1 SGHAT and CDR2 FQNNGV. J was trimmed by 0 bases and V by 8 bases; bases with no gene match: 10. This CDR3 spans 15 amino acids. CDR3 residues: CASGTDRASSYEQYF. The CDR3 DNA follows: TGTGCCAGCGGCACTGACAGGGCCAGCTCCTACGAGCAGTACTTC.

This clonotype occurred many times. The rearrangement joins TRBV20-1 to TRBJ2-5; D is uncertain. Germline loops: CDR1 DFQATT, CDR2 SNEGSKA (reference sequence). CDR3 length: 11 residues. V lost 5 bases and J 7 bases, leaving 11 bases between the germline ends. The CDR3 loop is CSAFLGSTQYF. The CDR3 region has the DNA TGCAGTGCTTTCCTAGGCTCGACCCAGTACTTC.

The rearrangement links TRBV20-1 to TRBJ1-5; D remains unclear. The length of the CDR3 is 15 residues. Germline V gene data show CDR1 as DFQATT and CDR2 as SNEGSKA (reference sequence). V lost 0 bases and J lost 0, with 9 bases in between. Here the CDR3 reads CSARDSGYSNQPQHF. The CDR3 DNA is TGCAGTGCTAGAGATTCAGGTTATAGCAATCAGCCCCAGCATTTT.

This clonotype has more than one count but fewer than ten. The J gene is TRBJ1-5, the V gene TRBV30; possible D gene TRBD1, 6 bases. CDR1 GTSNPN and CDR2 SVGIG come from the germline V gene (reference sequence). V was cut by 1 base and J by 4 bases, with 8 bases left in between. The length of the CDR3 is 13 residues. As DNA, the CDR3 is TGTGCCTGGAGTGGGACAGATAATCAGCCCCAGCATTTT. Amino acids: CAWSGTDNQPQHF.

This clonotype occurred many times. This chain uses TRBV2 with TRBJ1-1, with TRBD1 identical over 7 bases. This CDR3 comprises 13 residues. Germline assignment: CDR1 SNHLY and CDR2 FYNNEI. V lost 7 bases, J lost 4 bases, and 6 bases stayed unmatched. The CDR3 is CASKTDRATEAFF. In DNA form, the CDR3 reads TGTGCCAGCAAGACAGACAGGGCCACTGAAGCTTTCTTT.

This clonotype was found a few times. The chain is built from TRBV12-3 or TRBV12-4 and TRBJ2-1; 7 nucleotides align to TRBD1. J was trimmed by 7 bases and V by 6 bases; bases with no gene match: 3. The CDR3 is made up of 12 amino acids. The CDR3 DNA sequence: TGTGCCAGCAGGGAGACAGGGAATGAGCAGTTCTTC. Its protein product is CASRETGNEQFF.

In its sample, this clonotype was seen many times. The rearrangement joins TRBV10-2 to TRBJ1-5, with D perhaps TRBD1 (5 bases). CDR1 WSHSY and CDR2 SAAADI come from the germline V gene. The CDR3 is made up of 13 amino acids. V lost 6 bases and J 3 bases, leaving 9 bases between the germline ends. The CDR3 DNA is TGCGCCAGCAGGGACGGGGCCAATCAGCCCCAGCATTTT. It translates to CASRDGANQPQHF.

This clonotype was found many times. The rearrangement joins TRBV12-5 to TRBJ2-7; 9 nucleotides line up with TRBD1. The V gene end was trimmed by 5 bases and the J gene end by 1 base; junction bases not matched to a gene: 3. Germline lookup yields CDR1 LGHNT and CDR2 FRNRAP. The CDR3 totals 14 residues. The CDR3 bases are TGTGCTAGTGGTAGGGACAGGGCTTCCTACGAGCAGTACTTC. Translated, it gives CASGRDRASYEQYF.

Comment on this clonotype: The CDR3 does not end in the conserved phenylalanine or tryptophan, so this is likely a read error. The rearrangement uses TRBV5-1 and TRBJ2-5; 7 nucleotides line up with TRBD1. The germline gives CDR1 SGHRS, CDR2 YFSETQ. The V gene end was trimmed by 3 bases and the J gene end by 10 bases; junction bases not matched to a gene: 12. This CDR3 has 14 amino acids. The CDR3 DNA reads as TGCGCCAGCAGCTCCCAGGCAAAAACAGGGGTCCAGTACCTC. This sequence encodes CASSSQAKTGVQYL.

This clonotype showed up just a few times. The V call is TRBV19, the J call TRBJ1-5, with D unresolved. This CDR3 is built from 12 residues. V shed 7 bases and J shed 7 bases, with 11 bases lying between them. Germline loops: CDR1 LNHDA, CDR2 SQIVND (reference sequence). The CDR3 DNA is TGTGCCAGTATGTCCGGGTTCCAGCCCCAGCATTTT. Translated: CASMSGFQPQHF.

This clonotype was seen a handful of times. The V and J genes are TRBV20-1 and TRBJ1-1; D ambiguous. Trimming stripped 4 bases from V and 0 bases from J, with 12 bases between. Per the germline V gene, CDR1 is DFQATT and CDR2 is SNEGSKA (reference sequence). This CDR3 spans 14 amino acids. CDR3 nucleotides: TGCAGTGCTACCCGTTCGGTCATGAACACTGAAGCTTTCTTT. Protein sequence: CSATRSVMNTEAFF.

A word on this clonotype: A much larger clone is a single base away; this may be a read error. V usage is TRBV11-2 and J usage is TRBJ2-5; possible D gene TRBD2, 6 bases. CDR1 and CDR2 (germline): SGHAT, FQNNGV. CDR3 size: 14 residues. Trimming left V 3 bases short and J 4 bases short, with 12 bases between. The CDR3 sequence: CASSLDYSRETQYF. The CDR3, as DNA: TGTGCCAGCAGCTTGGACTATTCGAGAGAGACCCAGTACTTC. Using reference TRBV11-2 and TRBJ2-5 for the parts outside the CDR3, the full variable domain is EAGVAQSPRYKIIEKRQSVAFWCNPISGHATLYWYQQILGQGPKLLIQFQNNGVVDDSQLPKDRFSAERLKGVDSTLKIQPAKLEDSAVYLCASSLDYSRETQYFGPGTRLLVL.

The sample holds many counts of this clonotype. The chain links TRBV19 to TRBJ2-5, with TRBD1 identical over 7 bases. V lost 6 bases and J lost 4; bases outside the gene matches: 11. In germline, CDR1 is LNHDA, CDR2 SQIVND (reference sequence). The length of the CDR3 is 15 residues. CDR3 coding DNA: TGTGCCAGTAGCTTACTCCGGGACAGAAGAGAGACCCAGTACTTC. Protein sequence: CASSLLRDRRETQYF.

CDR3 sequence reads: CASSSSLGGVETQYF. CDR3 in DNA: TGTGCCAGCAGCTCCTCTCTCGGGGGGGTAGAGACCCAGTACTTC. The chain uses TRBV7-9 and TRBJ2-5; TRBD2 aligns across 8 bases. The CDR3 has 15 amino acids. V dropped 4 bases and J dropped 4; count of bases not matched to a gene: 8. Germline V gives CDR1 SEHNR, CDR2 FQNEAQ (reference sequence).

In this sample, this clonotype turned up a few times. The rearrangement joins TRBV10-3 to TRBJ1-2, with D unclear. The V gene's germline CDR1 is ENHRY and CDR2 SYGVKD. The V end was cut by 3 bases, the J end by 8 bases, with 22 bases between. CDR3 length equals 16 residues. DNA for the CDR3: TGTGCCATCAGTGAAAGAGAGGCAGGTACCGCGGCGGGCTACACCTTC. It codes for CAISEREAGTAAGYTF.

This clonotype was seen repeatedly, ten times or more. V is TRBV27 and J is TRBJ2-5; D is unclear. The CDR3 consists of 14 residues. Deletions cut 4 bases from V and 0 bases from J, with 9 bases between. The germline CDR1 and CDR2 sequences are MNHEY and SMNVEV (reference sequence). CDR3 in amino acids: CASSSVGDQETQYF. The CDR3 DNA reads TGTGCCAGCAGTTCCGTTGGGGACCAAGAGACCCAGTACTTC.

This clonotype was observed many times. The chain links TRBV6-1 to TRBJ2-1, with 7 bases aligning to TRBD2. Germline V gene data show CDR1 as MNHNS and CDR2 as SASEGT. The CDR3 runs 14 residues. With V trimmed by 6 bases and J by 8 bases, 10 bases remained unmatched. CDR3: CASSRTGGSDEQFF. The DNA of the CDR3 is TGTGCCAGCAGCAGAACGGGGGGTTCGGATGAGCAGTTCTTC.

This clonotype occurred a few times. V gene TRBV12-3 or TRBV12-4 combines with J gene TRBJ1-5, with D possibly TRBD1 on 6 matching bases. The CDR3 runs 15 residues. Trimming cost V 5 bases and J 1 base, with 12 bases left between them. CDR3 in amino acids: CASSAGTLSNQPQHF. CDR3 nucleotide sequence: TGTGCCAGCAGTGCCGGGACACTGAGCAATCAGCCCCAGCATTTT.

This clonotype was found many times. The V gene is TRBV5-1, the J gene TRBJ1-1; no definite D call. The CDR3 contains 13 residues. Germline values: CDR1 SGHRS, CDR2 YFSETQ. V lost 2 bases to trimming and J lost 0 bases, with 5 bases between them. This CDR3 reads CASSFDMNTEAFF. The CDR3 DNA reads TGCGCCAGCAGCTTTGACATGAACACTGAAGCTTTCTTT.

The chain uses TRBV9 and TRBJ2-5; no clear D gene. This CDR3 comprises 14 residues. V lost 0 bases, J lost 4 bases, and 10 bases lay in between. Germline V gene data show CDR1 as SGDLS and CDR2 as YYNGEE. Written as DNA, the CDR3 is TGTGCCAGCAGCGTAGGTCGAGTCGGAGAGACCCAGTACTTC. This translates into CASSVGRVGETQYF.

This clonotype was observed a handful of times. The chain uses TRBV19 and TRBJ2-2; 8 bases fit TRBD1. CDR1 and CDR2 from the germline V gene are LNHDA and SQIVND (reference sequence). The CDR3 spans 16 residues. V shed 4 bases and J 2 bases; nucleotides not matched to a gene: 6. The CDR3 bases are TGTGCCAGTAGTACTCATGGACAGGGTAACACCGGGGAGCTGTTTTTT. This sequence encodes CASSTHGQGNTGELFF.

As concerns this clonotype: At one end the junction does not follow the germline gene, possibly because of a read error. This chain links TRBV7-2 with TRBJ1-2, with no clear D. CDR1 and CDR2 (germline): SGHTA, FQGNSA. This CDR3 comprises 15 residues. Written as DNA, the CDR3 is TGCGCCAGCAGCCAAGATCTCACGGGCCTCTATGGCTACACCTTC. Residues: CASSQDLTGLYGYTF.

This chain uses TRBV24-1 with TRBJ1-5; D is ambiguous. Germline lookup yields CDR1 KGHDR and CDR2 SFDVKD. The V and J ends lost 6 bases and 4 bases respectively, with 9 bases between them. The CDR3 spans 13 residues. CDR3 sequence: CATSIGRNQPQHF. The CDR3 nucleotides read TGTGCCACCAGTATTGGCAGAAATCAGCCCCAGCATTTT.

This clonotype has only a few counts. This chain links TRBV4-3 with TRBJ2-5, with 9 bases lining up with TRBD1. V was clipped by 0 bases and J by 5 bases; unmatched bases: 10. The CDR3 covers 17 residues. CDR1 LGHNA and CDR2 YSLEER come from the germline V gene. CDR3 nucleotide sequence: TGCGCCAGCAGCCAAGAAATTGGGACAGGGTACTCGGAGACCCAGTACTTC. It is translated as CASSQEIGTGYSETQYF.